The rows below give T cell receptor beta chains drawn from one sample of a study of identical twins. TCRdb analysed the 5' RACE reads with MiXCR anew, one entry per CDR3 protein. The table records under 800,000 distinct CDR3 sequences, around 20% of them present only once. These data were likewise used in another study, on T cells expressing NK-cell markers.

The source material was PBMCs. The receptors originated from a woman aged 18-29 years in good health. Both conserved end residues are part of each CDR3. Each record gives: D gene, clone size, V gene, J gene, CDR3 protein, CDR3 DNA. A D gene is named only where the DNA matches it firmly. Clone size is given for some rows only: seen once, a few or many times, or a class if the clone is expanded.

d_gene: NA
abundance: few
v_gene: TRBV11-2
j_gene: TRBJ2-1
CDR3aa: CASSLVQGSYDEQFF
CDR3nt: TGTGCCAGCAGCTTAGTGCAGGGTTCCTACGATGAGCAGTTCTTC

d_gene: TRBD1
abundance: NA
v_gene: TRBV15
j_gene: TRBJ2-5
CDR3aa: CATSRAWGTGGAETQYF
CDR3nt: TGTGCCACCAGCAGAGCCTGGGGGACAGGCGGTGCGGAGACCCAGTACTTC

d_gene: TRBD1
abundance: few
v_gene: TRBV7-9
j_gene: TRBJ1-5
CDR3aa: CASSLGDRGSPQHF
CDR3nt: TGTGCCAGCAGCTTAGGGGACAGGGGGTCTCCCCAGCATTTT

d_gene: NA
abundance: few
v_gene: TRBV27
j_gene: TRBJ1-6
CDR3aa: CASSPLRESPLHF
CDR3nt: TGTGCCAGCAGTCCGCTCCGGGAATCACCCCTCCACTTT

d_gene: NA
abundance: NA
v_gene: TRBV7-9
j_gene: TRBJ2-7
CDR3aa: CASSLVGSYEQNF
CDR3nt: TGTGCCAGCAGCTTGGTGGGTTCCTACGAGCAGAACTTC

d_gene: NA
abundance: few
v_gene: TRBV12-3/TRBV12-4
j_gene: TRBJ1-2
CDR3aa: CASSFSARGHGYTF
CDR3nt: TGTGCCAGCAGTTTCTCCGCCAGGGGCCATGGCTACACCTTC

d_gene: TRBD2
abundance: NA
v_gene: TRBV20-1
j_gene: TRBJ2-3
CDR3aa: CSAMIAGVTNTQYF
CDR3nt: TGCAGTGCTATGATAGCGGGAGTTACGAATACGCAGTATTTT

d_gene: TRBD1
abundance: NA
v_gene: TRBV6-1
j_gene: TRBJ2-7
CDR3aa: CASRGRDRAHEQYF
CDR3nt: TGTGCCAGCAGAGGCCGGGACAGGGCCCACGAGCAGTACTTC

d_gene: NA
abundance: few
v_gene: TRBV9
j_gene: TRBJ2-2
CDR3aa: CASSVVVASGELFF
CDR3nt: TGTGCCAGCAGCGTAGTGGTCGCGTCCGGGGAGCTGTTTTTT

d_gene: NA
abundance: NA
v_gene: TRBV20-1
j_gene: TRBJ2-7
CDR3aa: CSARHTGRSYEQYF
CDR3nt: TGCAGTGCCCGGCACACGGGACGGTCCTACGAGCAGTACTTC

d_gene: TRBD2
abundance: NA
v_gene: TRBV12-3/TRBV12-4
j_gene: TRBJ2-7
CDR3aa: CASSQLAGHYEQYF
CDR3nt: TGTGCCAGCAGTCAACTAGCGGGCCACTACGAGCAGTACTTC

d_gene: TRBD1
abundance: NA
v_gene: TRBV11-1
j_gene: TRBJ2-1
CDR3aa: CASSLGQGAPWSGNEQFF
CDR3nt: TGTGCCAGCAGCTTAGGACAGGGAGCCCCTTGGAGTGGCAATGAGCAGTTCTTC

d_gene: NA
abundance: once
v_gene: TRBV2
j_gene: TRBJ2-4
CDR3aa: CASSEGPTGPLAKNIQYF
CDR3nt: TGTGCCAGCAGTGAAGGCCCCACAGGGCCTCTAGCCAAAAACATTCAGTACTTC

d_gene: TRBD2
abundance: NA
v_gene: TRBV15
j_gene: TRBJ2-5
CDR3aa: CATSTASGQETQYF
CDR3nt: TGTGCCACCAGCACCGCTAGCGGTCAAGAGACCCAGTACTTC

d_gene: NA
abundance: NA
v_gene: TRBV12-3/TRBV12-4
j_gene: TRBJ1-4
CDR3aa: CASRGGGLNEKLFF
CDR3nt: TGTGCCAGCAGGGGAGGTGGACTTAATGAAAAACTGTTTTTT

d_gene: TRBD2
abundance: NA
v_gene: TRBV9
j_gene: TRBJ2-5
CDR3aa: CASSAHLAGGQETQYF
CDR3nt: TGTGCCAGCAGCGCTCACCTAGCGGGGGGCCAAGAGACCCAGTACTTC

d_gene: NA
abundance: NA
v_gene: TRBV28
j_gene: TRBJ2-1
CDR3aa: CASSFQGRSDEQFF
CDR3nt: TGTGCCAGCAGTTTCCAGGGAAGGAGCGATGAGCAGTTCTTC

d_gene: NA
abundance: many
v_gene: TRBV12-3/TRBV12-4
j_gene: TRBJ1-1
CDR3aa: CASSLQLGNTEAFF
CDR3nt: TGTGCCAGCAGTTTACAGCTCGGAAACACTGAAGCTTTCTTT

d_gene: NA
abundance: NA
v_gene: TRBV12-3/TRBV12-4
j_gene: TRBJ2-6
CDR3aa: CASSFSFTGANVLTF
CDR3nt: TGTGCCAGCAGTTTCTCCTTCACTGGGGCCAACGTCCTGACTTTC

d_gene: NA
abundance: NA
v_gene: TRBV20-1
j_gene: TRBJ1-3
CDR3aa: CSASRGSSGNTIYF
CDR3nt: TGCAGTGCTAGTAGGGGCAGCTCTGGAAACACCATATATTTT

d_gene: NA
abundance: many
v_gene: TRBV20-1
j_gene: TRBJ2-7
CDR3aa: CSARLTGVSQQYF
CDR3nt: TGCAGTGCTAGACTAACGGGAGTTAGCCAGCAGTACTTC

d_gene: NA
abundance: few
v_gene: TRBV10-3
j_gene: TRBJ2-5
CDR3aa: CAISDRGGSETQYF
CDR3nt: TGTGCCATCAGTGACAGGGGGGGGTCAGAGACCCAGTACTTC